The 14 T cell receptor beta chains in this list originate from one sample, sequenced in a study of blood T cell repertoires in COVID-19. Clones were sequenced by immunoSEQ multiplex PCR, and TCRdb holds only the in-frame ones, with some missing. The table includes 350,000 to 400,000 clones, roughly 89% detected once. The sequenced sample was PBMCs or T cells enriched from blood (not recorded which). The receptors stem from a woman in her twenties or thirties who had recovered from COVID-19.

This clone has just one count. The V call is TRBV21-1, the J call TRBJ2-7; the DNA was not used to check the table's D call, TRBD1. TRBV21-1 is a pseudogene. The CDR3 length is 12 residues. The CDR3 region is CASSGSRREQYF. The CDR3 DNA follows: TGTGCCAGCAGTGGGTCCCGCAGGGAGCAGTACTTC.

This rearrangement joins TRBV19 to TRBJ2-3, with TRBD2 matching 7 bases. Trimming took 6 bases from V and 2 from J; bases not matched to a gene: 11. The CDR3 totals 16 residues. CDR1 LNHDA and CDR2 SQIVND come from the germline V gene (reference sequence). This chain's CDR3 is CASRPTGSGTTDTQYF. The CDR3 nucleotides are TGTGCCAGTAGACCCACGGGGAGCGGGACCACAGATACGCAGTATTTT.

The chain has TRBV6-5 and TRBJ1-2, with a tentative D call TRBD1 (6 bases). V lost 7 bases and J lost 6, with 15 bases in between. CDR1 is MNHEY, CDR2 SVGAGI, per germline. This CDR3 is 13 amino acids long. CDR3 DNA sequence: TGTGCCAGCACCGGACAGATAGGAAATGGCTACACCTTC. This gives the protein CASTGQIGNGYTF.

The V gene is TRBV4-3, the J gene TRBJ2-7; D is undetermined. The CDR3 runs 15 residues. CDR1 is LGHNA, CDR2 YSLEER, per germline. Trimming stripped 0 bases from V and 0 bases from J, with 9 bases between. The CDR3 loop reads CASSQESHSSYEQYF. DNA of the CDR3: TGCGCCAGCAGCCAAGAGTCCCACTCCTCCTACGAGCAGTACTTC.

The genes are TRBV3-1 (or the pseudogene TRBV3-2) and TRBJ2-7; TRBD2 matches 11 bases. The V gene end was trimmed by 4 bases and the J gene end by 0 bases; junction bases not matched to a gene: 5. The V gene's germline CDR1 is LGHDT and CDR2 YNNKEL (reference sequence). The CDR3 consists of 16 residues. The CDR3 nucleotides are TGTGCCAGCAGCCGTACGACTAGCGGGAACTCCTACGAGCAGTACTTC. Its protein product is CASSRTTSGNSYEQYF.

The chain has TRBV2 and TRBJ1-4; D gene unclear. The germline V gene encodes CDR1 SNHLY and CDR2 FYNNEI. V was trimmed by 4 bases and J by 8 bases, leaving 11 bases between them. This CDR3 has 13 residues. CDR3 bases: TGTGCCAGCAGTGCCGGGATGGGCGAAAAACTGTTTTTT. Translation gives CASSAGMGEKLFF.

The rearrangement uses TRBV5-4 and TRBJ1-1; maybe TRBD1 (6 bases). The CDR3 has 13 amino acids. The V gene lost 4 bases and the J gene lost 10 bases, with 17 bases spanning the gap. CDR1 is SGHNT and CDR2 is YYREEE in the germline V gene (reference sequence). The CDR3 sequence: CASSQGGGRRAFF. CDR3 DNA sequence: TGTGCCAGCAGCCAGGGAGGGGGGCGACGAGCTTTCTTT.

The CDR3 nucleotides read TGTGCCAGCAGGCCCCCCGGGACAGGGTTGGGCCTCAATCAGCCCCAGCATTTT. Its translation is CASRPPGTGLGLNQPQHF. The chain couples TRBV28 to TRBJ1-5; 9 bases agree with TRBD1. The V gene end was trimmed by 6 bases and the J gene end by 3 bases; junction bases not matched to a gene: 15. Per germline, CDR1 MDHEN and CDR2 SYDVKM. This CDR3 is built from 18 residues.

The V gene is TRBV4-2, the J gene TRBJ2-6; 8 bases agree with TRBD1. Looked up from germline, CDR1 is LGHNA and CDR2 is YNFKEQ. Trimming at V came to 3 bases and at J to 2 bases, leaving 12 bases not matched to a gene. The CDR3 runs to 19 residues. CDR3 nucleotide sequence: TGTGCCAGCAGCCATGCTTCAGGGGGCCTTTTGACTGGGGCCAACGTCCTGACTTTC. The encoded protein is CASSHASGGLLTGANVLTF.

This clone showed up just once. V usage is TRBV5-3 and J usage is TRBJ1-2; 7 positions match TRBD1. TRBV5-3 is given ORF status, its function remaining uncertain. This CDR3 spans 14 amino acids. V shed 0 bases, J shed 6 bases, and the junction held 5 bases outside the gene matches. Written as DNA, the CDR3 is TGTGCCAGAAGCTTGGAGGGGGCCCGGCATGGCTACACCTTC. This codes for CARSLEGARHGYTF.

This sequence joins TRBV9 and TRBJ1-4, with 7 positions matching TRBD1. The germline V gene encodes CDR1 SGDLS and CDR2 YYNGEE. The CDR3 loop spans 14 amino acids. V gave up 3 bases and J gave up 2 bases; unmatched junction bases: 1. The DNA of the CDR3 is TGTGCCAGCAGCGCAGGGGGTACTAATGAAAAACTGTTTTTT. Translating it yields CASSAGGTNEKLFF.

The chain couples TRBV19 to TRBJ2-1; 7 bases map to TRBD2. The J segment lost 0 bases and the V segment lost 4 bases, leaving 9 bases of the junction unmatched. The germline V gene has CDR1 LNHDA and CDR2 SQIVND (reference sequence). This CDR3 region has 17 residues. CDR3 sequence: CASSKWFSGHSYNEQFF. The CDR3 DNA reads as TGTGCCAGTAGTAAATGGTTTAGCGGGCACTCCTACAATGAGCAGTTCTTC.

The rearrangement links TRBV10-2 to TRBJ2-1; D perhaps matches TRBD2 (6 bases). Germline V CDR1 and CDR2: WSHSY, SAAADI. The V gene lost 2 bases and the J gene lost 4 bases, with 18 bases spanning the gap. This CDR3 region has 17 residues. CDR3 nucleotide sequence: TGCGCCAGCAGTGAGAAAGAACCGAAGCGGGCGTACAATGAGCAGTTCTTC. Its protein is CASSEKEPKRAYNEQFF.

The CDR3 is CASSSRRDRGLYGYTF. CDR3 bases: TGTGCCAGCAGTTCCCGCAGAGACAGGGGCCTTTATGGCTACACCTTC. The chain employs TRBV5-4 and TRBJ1-2; 8 nucleotides agree with TRBD1. Germline trimming cut 5 bases from V and 5 bases from J; bases unmatched to any gene: 14. This CDR3 spans 16 amino acids. In germline, CDR1 is SGHNT, CDR2 YYREEE (reference sequence). Using reference TRBV5-4 and TRBJ1-2 for the parts outside the CDR3, the full variable domain is ETGVTQSPTHLIKTRGQQVTLRCSSQSGHNTVSWYQQALGQGPQFIFQYYREEENGRGNFPPRFSGLQFPNYSSELNVNALELDDSALYLCASSSRRDRGLYGYTFGSGTRLTVV.